These 27 T cell receptor beta chains originate from one sample sequenced in a study of regulatory T cells in long-lasting Graves disease. Time point described: newly diagnosed GD, antithyroid drugs for less than 3 months. Isolated PBMC RNA provided the starting material for the TCR library. iRepertoire HTBI primers and Arm-PCR of CDR3 regions built TCR beta libraries. TCRdb re-called the multiplex PCR reads with MiXCR, one entry per CDR3 protein. The sample contains 300,000 to 400,000 distinct CDR3 sequences, over 15% of which appear only once. The same specimen was also included in a second study, on T cells in Graves' hyperthyroidism and ophthalmopathy.

The sequenced sample was peripheral blood mononuclear cells (PBMCs), obtained at new diagnosis, from a patient treated with antithyroid drugs. The receptors stem from a man aged 40-49 years with Graves disease.

The chain recombines TRBV20-1 with TRBJ2-7; 9 bases match TRBD1. Germline CDR1 is DFQATT and CDR2 is SNEGSKA (reference sequence). The CDR3 covers 12 residues. CDR3 nucleotide sequence: TGCAGGACGGACAGGGGAGGCTACGAGCAGTACTTC. Its translation is CRTDRGGYEQYF.

The chain links TRBV4-1 to TRBJ1-3, with 7 bases aligning to TRBD1. Germline V gives CDR1 MGHRA, CDR2 YSYEKL. CDR3 length: 20 residues. V lost 4 bases to trimming and J lost 2 bases; unmatched junction nucleotides: 20. CDR3: CASSRIGQASSFWTGNTIYF. The CDR3 bases are TGCGCCAGCAGCCGCATAGGACAGGCTAGTAGCTTTTGGACTGGAAACACCATATATTTT.

This clonotype was counted many times. The J gene is TRBJ1-6, the V gene TRBV28; D may be TRBD1 (6 bases). Germline CDR1 and CDR2: MDHEN and SYDVKM. Trimming shortened V by 6 bases and J by 7 bases, and 22 bases separated the two germline ends. The CDR3 spans 17 residues. This CDR3 reads CASRGRAGQPSNSPLHF. CDR3 in DNA: TGTGCCAGCAGGGGGAGAGCCGGACAGCCCTCAAATTCACCCCTCCACTTT.

This clonotype has only a few counts. A read error may be the cause here, since a much bigger clone is one base away. This chain links TRBV18 with TRBJ2-2; no clear D. Germline V gene sequence: CDR1 KGHSH, CDR2 LQKENI. This CDR3 spans 14 amino acids. V lost 5 bases to trimming and J lost 4 bases, with 11 bases between them. The CDR3: CASSWYLTTGELFF. CDR3 DNA sequence: TGTGCCAGCTCATGGTACCTTACCACCGGGGAGCTGTTTTTT.

This clonotype appeared many times. J is TRBJ1-6 and V is TRBV2; D gene ambiguous. This CDR3 region has 15 residues. CDR1 is SNHLY, CDR2 FYNNEI, per germline. V was shortened by 7 bases and J by 0 bases, with 10 bases between the two germline ends. The CDR3 DNA sequence: TGTGCCAGCACCCAACATAGCTCCTATAATTCACCCCTCCACTTT. Translated, it gives CASTQHSSYNSPLHF.

This clonotype was seen ten or more times. The chain joins TRBV24-1 to TRBJ1-2, with 7 nucleotides matching TRBD1. After removal of 3 bases from V and 5 bases from J, the junction contained 14 bases not matched to a gene. The CDR3 loop spans 17 amino acids. Germline values: CDR1 KGHDR, CDR2 SFDVKD. The CDR3 protein is CATSDTRGGRGEYGYTF. The CDR3, as DNA: TGTGCCACCAGTGATACCCGTGGAGGCAGGGGGGAATATGGCTACACCTTC.

V and J are TRBV4-3 and TRBJ1-4; tentatively, D is TRBD1 (5 bases). Germline V lookup: CDR1 LGHNA, CDR2 YSLEER. This CDR3 region has 24 residues. Trimming removed 0 bases at V and 0 bases at J, with 32 bases between. The CDR3: CASSQDQHVGDVLVGLATNEKLFF. The CDR3 DNA reads TGCGCCAGCAGCCAAGACCAGCACGTCGGGGACGTCCTGGTCGGGCTTGCAACTAATGAAAAACTGTTTTTT.

The chain employs TRBV7-9 and TRBJ2-2; D may be TRBD1 (5 bases). The CDR3 contains 15 residues. V dropped 4 bases and J dropped 0 bases, with 9 bases sitting between them. Germline CDR1 is SEHNR and CDR2 is FQNEAQ (reference sequence). CDR3 sequence reads: CASSSTVPNTGELFF. CDR3 DNA: TGTGCCAGCAGCTCGACAGTCCCGAACACCGGGGAGCTGTTTTTT.

This sequence joins TRBV30 and TRBJ1-2, with D possibly being TRBD1 (5 bases). The germline V gene has CDR1 GTSNPN and CDR2 SVGIG (reference sequence). Trimming pared 3 bases from V and 5 bases from J, leaving 22 bases between. This CDR3 is 16 amino acids long. The CDR3 nucleotides are TGTGCCTGGAGAAGACCCTCCGGGACTTCGGTTTATGGCTACACCTTC. Protein sequence: CAWRRPSGTSVYGYTF.

The rearrangement uses TRBV20-1 and TRBJ2-7, with D possibly matching TRBD2 (6 bases). V was cut by 0 bases and J by 11 bases, with 14 bases left in between. Germline V gives CDR1 DFQATT, CDR2 SNEGSKA (reference sequence). CDR3 size: 12 residues. The CDR3 DNA reads TGCAGTGCTAGAGATACCGGACTACTGGAGTACTTC. Amino acid sequence: CSARDTGLLEYF.

This chain connects TRBV7-3 to TRBJ2-5, with 7 bases identical to TRBD1. J lost 7 bases, V lost 2 bases, and 7 bases had no gene match. This CDR3 spans 14 amino acids. CDR1 is SGHTA and CDR2 is FQGTGA in the germline V gene. The CDR3 sequence: CASSLENRGSTQYF. DNA for the CDR3: TGTGCCAGCAGCTTAGAGAACAGGGGATCGACCCAGTACTTC. Complete variable domain (other parts from reference TRBV7-3 and TRBJ2-5): GAGVSQTPSNKVTEKGKYVELRCDPISGHTALYWYRQSLGQGPEFLIYFQGTGAADDSGLPNDRFFAVRPEGSVSTLKIQRTERGDSAVYLCASSLENRGSTQYFGPGTRLLVL.

This clonotype was observed many times. The chain recombines TRBV6-5 with TRBJ1-1; D unclear. Trimming pared 0 bases from V and 0 bases from J, leaving 2 bases between. Germline loops: CDR1 MNHEY, CDR2 SVGAGI. The CDR3 is made up of 13 amino acids. The CDR3 loop reads CASSYSVNTEAFF. CDR3 sequence (DNA): TGTGCCAGCAGTTACTCGGTGAACACTGAAGCTTTCTTT.

The chain couples TRBV14 to TRBJ1-2; a possible D gene is TRBD1 (6 bases). Germline V gives CDR1 SGHDN, CDR2 FVKESK. Trimming removed 8 bases at V and 7 bases at J, with 8 bases between. The CDR3 consists of 10 residues. The CDR3: CASGDIGYTF. In nucleotides, the CDR3 is TGTGCCAGCGGGGACATTGGCTACACCTTC.

This clonotype was seen a few times. The CDR3 region is CASSLIGGNQPQHF. CDR3 sequence (DNA): TGTGCCAGCAGTTTAATAGGCGGAAATCAGCCCCAGCATTTT. This chain joins TRBV12-3 or TRBV12-4 and TRBJ1-5; D gene uncertain. The CDR3 sequence is 14 residues long. The V gene lost 2 bases and the J gene lost 4 bases, with 9 bases spanning the gap.

This clonotype showed up just a few times. The gene calls are TRBV3-1 and TRBJ1-5, with D unresolved. The CDR3 sequence is 15 residues long. Between the trimmed V and J ends, which lost 0 bases and 7 bases, there was a span of 13 bases. The germline gives CDR1 LGHDT, CDR2 YNNKEL (reference sequence). The CDR3 coding sequence is TGTGCCAGCAGCCAAGATAGGACCCATGGACAGCCCCAGCATTTT. This translates into CASSQDRTHGQPQHF. Complete variable domain (other parts from reference TRBV3-1 and TRBJ1-5): DTAVSQTPKYLVTQMGNDKSIKCEQNLGHDTMYWYKQDSKKFLKIMFSYNNKELIINETVPNRFSPKSPDKAHLNLHINSLELGDSAVYFCASSQDRTHGQPQHFGDGTRLSIL.

This clonotype was counted only a few times. The V call is TRBV6-1, the J call TRBJ1-2, with D unresolved. Trimming shortened V by 3 bases and J by 8 bases, and 7 bases separated the two germline ends. Per the germline V gene, CDR1 is MNHNS and CDR2 is SASEGT. CDR3 size: 11 residues. For the CDR3, the DNA is TGTGCCAGCAGTGACGCGGGAGGCTACACCTTC. Translating gives CASSDAGGYTF.

This clonotype has ten or more counts. The chain carries TRBV2 and TRBJ1-3, with TRBD1 matching 7 bases. The germline gives CDR1 SNHLY, CDR2 FYNNEI. The CDR3 sequence is 15 residues long. V shed 8 bases and J 0 bases; nucleotides not matched to a gene: 7. The CDR3 sequence: CASGTGAGSGNTIYF. Here the CDR3 DNA reads TGTGCCAGCGGTACAGGGGCCGGCTCTGGAAACACCATATATTTT. The whole variable domain, remainder taken from reference TRBV2 and TRBJ1-3, is EPEVTQTPSHQVTQMGQEVILRCVPISNHLYFYWYRQILGQKVEFLVSFYNNEISEKSEIFDDQFSVERPDGSNFTLKIRSTKLEDSAMYFCASGTGAGSGNTIYFGEGSWLTVV.

This chain uses TRBV3-1 with TRBJ2-3; the match to TRBD2 covers 12 bases. Germline CDR1 reads LGHDT; CDR2 reads YNNKEL (reference sequence). V trimming: 2 bases; J trimming: 0 bases; junction bases outside the gene matches: 3. The CDR3 loop spans 17 amino acids. The CDR3 nucleotides are TGTGCCAGCAGCCAACCTCTAGCGGGGGGGAGCACAGATACGCAGTATTTT. Its translation is CASSQPLAGGSTDTQYF.

This clonotype was counted many times. The J gene is TRBJ2-7, the V gene TRBV2; 10 bases line up with TRBD1. The CDR3 sequence is 14 residues long. The ends lost 8 bases at V and 4 bases at J; junction bases unmatched: 8. CDR1 is SNHLY and CDR2 is FYNNEI in the germline V gene. The CDR3 nucleotides are TGTGCCAGCGCAAGCGGGACAGGGGCTTACGAGCAGTACTTC. It is translated as CASASGTGAYEQYF.

This clonotype came up many times. This chain joins TRBV3-2 and TRBJ2-1; TRBD1 is the table's D call, not checked against the DNA. TRBV3-2 is an annotated pseudogene. This CDR3 spans 21 amino acids. The CDR3 loop is CASSRPGRRTGHQSSYNEQFF. In DNA, the CDR3 is TGTGCCAGCAGCCGACCGGGGAGGAGGACAGGGCATCAGAGCTCCTACAATGAGCAGTTCTTC.

As regards this clonotype: A much larger clone differs from this one at a single base, so this may be a read error. The chain carries TRBV27 and TRBJ1-5, with no clear D. The germline V and J ends were trimmed by 5 bases and 5 bases, with 13 bases remaining between them. Germline CDR1 and CDR2: MNHEY and SMNVEV (reference sequence). The CDR3 totals 14 residues. CDR3 in DNA: TGTGCCAGCAGTGATCCAGGAAGGGATCAGCCCCAGCATTTT. Protein product: CASSDPGRDQPQHF.

The rearrangement uses TRBV20-1 and TRBJ1-4; D unresolved. Germline CDR1 DFQATT, CDR2 SNEGSKA (reference sequence). Trimming stripped 3 bases from V and 5 bases from J, with 7 bases between. The CDR3 is made up of 12 amino acids. The CDR3 spells CSASRENEKLFF. As DNA, the CDR3 is TGCAGTGCTAGTAGAGAGAATGAAAAACTGTTTTTT.

Many counts were recorded for this clonotype. The chain is built from TRBV6-5 and TRBJ1-1, with D perhaps matching TRBD1 (5 bases). With 2 bases removed from V and 8 bases from J, the gap between germline ends came to 12 bases. This CDR3 is 13 amino acids long. Germline V CDR1 and CDR2: MNHEY, SVGAGI. CDR3 amino acids: CASSYGAAREAFF. The DNA of the CDR3 is TGTGCCAGCAGTTACGGGGCCGCGAGAGAAGCTTTCTTT.

The sample holds many counts of this clonotype. The rearrangement links TRBV2 to TRBJ2-1; the D gene is possibly TRBD1 (6 bases). The CDR3 has 15 amino acids. The germline gives CDR1 SNHLY, CDR2 FYNNEI. Trimming stripped 6 bases from V and 3 bases from J, with 15 bases between. The CDR3 DNA reads TGTGCCAGCAGGGGCCGGGACAAGAGCTACAATGAGCAGTTCTTC. This codes for CASRGRDKSYNEQFF.

This clonotype was observed many times. Relative to the germline gene, one junction end is altered; a read error may explain this. The rearrangement links TRBV6-1 to TRBJ1-2; a weak D match, TRBD1 (6 bases). In germline, CDR1 is MNHNS, CDR2 SASEGT. This CDR3 spans 12 amino acids. The CDR3: CASTQQGYDYTF. As DNA, the CDR3 is TGTGCCAGCACCCAACAGGGTTATGACTACACCTTC.

The table lists this clonotype with many counts. This chain uses TRBV7-2 with TRBJ2-5; D may match TRBD1 or TRBD2 (5 bases each). This CDR3 region has 13 residues. The V end lost 6 bases, the J end lost 4 bases, and 12 bases lay between the germline ends. The germline V gene has CDR1 SGHTA and CDR2 FQGNSA. In DNA form, the CDR3 reads TGTGCCAGCAGGCCCCGGGGCCGAGAGACCCAGTACTTC. The encoded protein is CASRPRGRETQYF.

This clonotype was observed many times. The chain carries TRBV6-1 and TRBJ1-5; TRBD1 matches at 10 bases. The V segment lost 6 bases and the J segment 7 bases; nucleotides outside the gene matches: 9. Per the germline V gene, CDR1 is MNHNS and CDR2 is SASEGT. This CDR3 has 15 residues. The CDR3 DNA follows: TGTGCCAGCAGATCGGGACAGGGGAGACAACAGCCCCAGCATTTT. The encoded protein is CASRSGQGRQQPQHF.